The entry that follows covers one T cell receptor (beta chain) sequence. TCRdb's table, derived via immunoSEQ multiplex PCR, lists solely in-frame clones and lacks some. The sample holds about 150,000 clones; approximately 78% are singletons and the top ten take around 4.1%. This sample was taken from a study of T cell responses to AZD1222 COVID-19 vaccine. The sequence derives from an adult in good health. Sequences were derived from peripheral blood, sampled on day 0 of MenACWY control vaccination.

CDR3 in amino acids: CASSLEVAGSSYEQYV. The CDR3 DNA follows: TGTGCCAGCAGTTTAGAGGTAGCGGGTAGCTCCTACGAGCAGTACGTC. The gene calls are TRBV28 and TRBJ2-7; 7 bases match TRBD2. After removal of 2 bases from V and 0 bases from J, the junction contained 7 bases not matched to a gene. This CDR3 spans 16 amino acids. Germline assignment: CDR1 MDHEN and CDR2 SYDVKM.